A selection of T cell receptor beta chains follows, all from one sample in a study of vaccination and CD4 T cells after COVID-19. In TCRdb, the PCR reads were re-called with MiXCR into one record per CDR3 protein. The sample lists roughly 11,000 distinct CDR3 sequences, 40% occurring once. Their antigens are not known. Sequenced material: CD4+ T cells from blood, cultured in vitro. Receptor source: a human donor in good health. Each CDR3 is given with its conserved first and last residue. Each record gives: J gene, D gene, clone size, V gene, CDR3 protein, CDR3 DNA. D genes are given only for firm matches. Clone size is not always given. Where it is, it says once, few, many or a class for expanded clones.

J: TRBJ1-6
D: TRBD1
size: -
V: TRBV5-5
CDR3: CASSWTGTGNSPLHF
DNA: TGTGCCAGCAGCTGGACGGGGACAGGGAATTCACCCCTCCACTTT

J: TRBJ2-7
D: TRBD2
size: -
V: TRBV30
CDR3: CAWTSGSSYEQYF
DNA: TGTGCCTGGACTAGCGGGAGCTCCTACGAGCAGTACTTC

J: TRBJ2-7
D: -
size: -
V: TRBV2
CDR3: CASSAWAGHEQYF
DNA: TGTGCCAGCAGTGCCTGGGCGGGCCACGAGCAGTACTTC

J: TRBJ2-2
D: TRBD2
size: -
V: TRBV29-1
CDR3: CSAGTSLVGELFF
DNA: TGCAGCGCTGGGACTAGCCTGGTCGGGGAGCTGTTTTTT

J: TRBJ2-5
D: -
size: few
V: TRBV7-9
CDR3: CASSLLADSGTQYF
DNA: TGTGCCAGCAGCTTACTCGCCGACAGCGGGACCCAGTACTTC

J: TRBJ2-3
D: -
size: -
V: TRBV27
CDR3: CASCTDTQYF
DNA: TGTGCCAGCTGTACAGATACGCAGTATTTT

J: TRBJ2-1
D: -
size: few
V: TRBV7-2
CDR3: CASSQLPQLSSYNEQFF
DNA: TGTGCCAGCAGCCAACTCCCCCAGCTCAGCTCCTACAATGAGCAGTTCTTC

J: TRBJ1-6
D: -
size: few
V: TRBV7-9
CDR3: CASSFTSSSYNSPLHF
DNA: TGTGCCAGCAGCTTTACATCGAGCTCCTATAATTCACCCCTCCACTTT

J: TRBJ2-7
D: -
size: -
V: TRBV30
CDR3: CAWTRANEQYF
DNA: TGTGCCTGGACGAGGGCCAACGAGCAGTACTTC

J: TRBJ2-5
D: TRBD2
size: few
V: TRBV7-7
CDR3: CASGQGSQETQYF
DNA: TGTGCTAGCGGGCAGGGTAGTCAAGAGACCCAGTACTTC

J: TRBJ1-3
D: -
size: -
V: TRBV7-9
CDR3: CASSLAGGGNTIYF
DNA: TGTGCCAGCAGCTTAGCTGGAGGTGGAAACACCATATATTTT